This TCR beta chain was captured in a study of cytomegalovirus exposure and HLA in healthy donors. Study-level background: For the approximately 390 genotyped donors, approximately 83% fell within the Caucasian-associated ancestry cluster. Findings of the study overall: In a later analysis, at a false discovery rate of 0.05, some 17,000 TCR beta sequences were associated with HLA alleles.

About this clone: Its target is not known.

PCR employed 60 Vbeta and 13 Jbeta primers. Assay: immunoSEQ multiplex PCR; the TCRdb copy retains only in-frame clones and omits some. This sample yields about 96,000 clones, of which roughly 80% are seen a single time; approximately 2.8% belongs to the top ten. CDR1 and CDR2 from the germline V gene are MDHEN and SYDVKM. Trimming removed 3 bases from V and 0 bases from J, with 11 bases in between. The CDR3 length is 15 residues. This clonotype originated in a man aged 25 to 45 in good health and CMV-seronegative. This chain joins TRBV28 and TRBJ1-1; possible D gene TRBD1, 6 bases. Material: PBMCs. DNA of the CDR3: TGTGCCAGCAGTTTTCGGACAGCCATGAACACTGAAGCTTTCTTT. It translates to CASSFRTAMNTEAFF.